This T cell receptor (beta chain) was documented in a study of CD8 T cells in ankylosing spondylitis. Generation of TCR beta libraries employed quantitative 5'-RACE incorporating molecular barcodes. TCRdb ran MiXCR on the 5' RACE reads and lists one entry per CDR3 protein. The sample records some 220,000 distinct CDR3 sequences, about 11% being singletons. This clonotype was detected ten times or more. CDR3 size: 20 residues. Unmatched junction bases numbered 17, after V lost 3 bases and J lost 2 bases. Germline CDR1 and CDR2: MNHEY and SMNVEV (reference sequence). The chain couples TRBV27 to TRBJ2-3, with 10 bases aligning to TRBD2. The sample was blood, either unsorted or a sorted T cell fraction (not recorded which). This TCR came from a male donor with ankylosing spondylitis or in good health (not recorded which). This chain's CDR3 is CASSFRKDLAGDYFTDTQYF. The CDR3 DNA reads TGTGCCAGCAGTTTCAGAAAAGACCTAGCGGGAGACTATTTCACAGATACGCAGTATTTT.